Listed below are T cell receptor beta chains from one sample, sequenced in a study of PD-L1 blockade in urothelial cancer. TCRdb's table, derived via immunoSEQ multiplex PCR, lists solely in-frame clones and lacks some. The sample holds 83,000 or so clones; around four fifths are singletons and the top ten take around 7.7%. The sample consisted of PBMCs, taken around atezolizumab (anti-PD-L1) treatment. The receptors derive from a man aged 70 or older with urothelial cancer. The CDR3 runs from the conserved cysteine through the conserved F or W. The order of the fields is clone size, V gene, D gene, J gene, CDR3 DNA, CDR3 protein. A D gene is named only where the DNA matches it firmly. Clone size is stated in some rows and not others, as once, few, many or a class when expanded.

>once|TRBV4-2|TRBD2|TRBJ2-1
TGTGCCAGCAGCGAAGGGACTAGCGGGGCCTCGGATGGGGGGGAGAATGAGCAGTTCTTC
CASSEGTSGASDGGENEQFF
>NA|TRBV9|NA|TRBJ2-7
TGTGCCAGCAGCCCCGAAGGACTGGACGTACAGTACTTC
CASSPEGLDVQYF
>NA|TRBV5-1|TRBD1|TRBJ1-3
TGCGCCAGCAGCTCGGACAGGGTCAGCTCTGGAAACACCATATATTTT
CASSSDRVSSGNTIYF
>NA|TRBV9|TRBD1|TRBJ2-5
TGTGCCAGCAGCCAATTCGACAGGGGGCGCGAGACCCAGTACTTC
CASSQFDRGRETQYF
>NA|TRBV9|NA|TRBJ1-2
TGTGCCAGCAGCAGGGGGGGGGAAAGAGGCTACACCTTC
CASSRGGERGYTF
>NA|TRBV2|TRBD1|TRBJ1-2
TGTGCCACCCAGGGACAGGGGGACTATGGTTACACCTTC
CATQGQGDYGYTF
>NA|TRBV4-3|TRBD1|TRBJ2-2
TGCGCCAGCAGCCCCTACAGGGGGCTGAACACCGGGGAGCTGTTTTTT
CASSPYRGLNTGELFF
>NA|TRBV4-3|TRBD2|TRBJ2-5
TGCGCCAGCAGCCAAGCGGGACTAGCCCAAGAGACCCAGTACTTC
CASSQAGLAQETQYF
>NA|TRBV7-2|TRBD2|TRBJ2-3
TGTGCCAGCAGCTTGGAGTCGGGAGGGCCGGGCACAGATACGCAGTATTTT
CASSLESGGPGTDTQYF
>NA|TRBV2|TRBD2|TRBJ2-5
TGTGCCAGCAGGGGGACTAGCCAAGAGACCCAGTACTTC
CASRGTSQETQYF
>NA|TRBV5-1|NA|TRBJ2-5
TGCGCCAGCAGCTTGGGGCCAGGGCCAGTACAAGAGACCCAGTACTTC
CASSLGPGPVQETQYF
>NA|TRBV12-5|TRBD2|TRBJ2-7
TGTGCTAGTGGTTTGAGACTAGCGGGATACGAGCAGTACTTC
CASGLRLAGYEQYF
>NA|TRBV5-4|TRBD1|TRBJ1-1
TGTGCCAGCAGCTTGGGCGGCACAGGGGCCCGCACTGAAGCTTTCTTT
CASSLGGTGARTEAFF
>NA|TRBV11-3|NA|TRBJ2-1
TGTGCCAGCAGCTTAGGAGGGTCCTACAATGAGCAGTTCTTC
CASSLGGSYNEQFF
>NA|TRBV7-3|NA|TRBJ2-1
TGTGCCAGCAGCCCTTCCCGAACCTTCTACAGTGAGCAGTTCTTC
CASSPSRTFYSEQFF
>few|TRBV6-5|TRBD1|TRBJ1-1
TGTGCCAGCAGGGGGACAGGGGGCGGGAACACTGAAGCTTTCTTT
CASRGTGGGNTEAFF
>NA|TRBV5-1|TRBD2|TRBJ2-7
TGCGCCAGCAGCTTGGGAGCGGGGGAACCCTACGAGCAGTACTTC
CASSLGAGEPYEQYF
>NA|TRBV5-4|NA|TRBJ2-5
TGTGCCAGCAGCTTTGTGTCTAGTCAAGAGACCCAGTACTTC
CASSFVSSQETQYF
>NA|TRBV9|NA|TRBJ1-3
TGTGCCAGCAGCGCACAGGTAGACTCTGGAAACACCATATATTTT
CASSAQVDSGNTIYF
>NA|TRBV5-6|TRBD1|TRBJ1-2
TGTGCCAGCAGGGTGGGACAGGGGAACTATGGCTACACCTTC
CASRVGQGNYGYTF
>NA|TRBV5-6|TRBD1|TRBJ1-2
TGTGCCAGCAGCTGGGGACAGGGGGGTTCTAACTATGGCTACACCTTC
CASSWGQGGSNYGYTF
>NA|TRBV11-3|TRBD2|TRBJ2-2
TGTGCCAGCAGCAGAAGCGGGGGGGTTAGGACCGGGGAGCTGTTTTTT
CASSRSGGVRTGELFF
>NA|TRBV5-8|TRBD2|TRBJ2-1
TGTGCCAGCAGCTTGGCCCTACGGGAGGGCAAATACAATGAGCAGTTCTTC
CASSLALREGKYNEQFF
>NA|TRBV30|TRBD2|TRBJ2-2
TGTGCCGGGGGACTAGCGGGCACCGGGGAGCTGTTTTTT
CAGGLAGTGELFF
>NA|TRBV4-2|TRBD1|TRBJ1-4
TGTGCCAGCAGCCATGGCGGGACAGGGGTTTTAGAAAAACTGTTTTTT
CASSHGGTGVLEKLFF
>NA|TRBV7-7|TRBD1|TRBJ2-1
TGTGCTAGCCAACAGGGGGCCGGGGCTAGCGGTAAGCAGTTCTTC
CASQQGAGASGKQFF
>NA|TRBV2|NA|TRBJ1-1
TGTGCCAGCAGTGGGGCGGGGGGCACTGAAGCTTTCTTT
CASSGAGGTEAFF
>NA|TRBV10-1|TRBD1|TRBJ1-4
TGCGCCAGCAGCCCCGGGACAGGGGGCGCGACAGGGAAACTGTTTTTT
CASSPGTGGATGKLFF
>NA|TRBV18|TRBD2|TRBJ2-7
TGTGCCAGCTCACTGAGCGGGAATACCTACGAGCAGTACTTC
CASSLSGNTYEQYF
>NA|TRBV6-6|NA|TRBJ1-2
TGTGCCAGCAGTCCGACCAGGGTCCTTTCCTATGGCTACACCTTC
CASSPTRVLSYGYTF
>NA|TRBV5-1|NA|TRBJ2-2
TGCGCCAGCAGCCTACTATCTTTTTCCACCGGGGAGCTGTTTTTT
CASSLLSFSTGELFF
>NA|TRBV4-3|TRBD1|TRBJ2-7
TGCGCCAGCAGCCAAGAAAGGGACAGGGGATCGCAGCAGTACTTC
CASSQERDRGSQQYF
>few|TRBV7-9|TRBD2|TRBJ2-1
TGTGCCAGCAGCTCTCGGGGGGGAGGCGATGAGCAGTTCTTC
CASSSRGGGDEQFF
>NA|TRBV5-4|TRBD1|TRBJ2-1
TGTGCCAGCAGCACCCGGACAGGGAATACAAACAATGAGCAGTTCTTC
CASSTRTGNTNNEQFF
>NA|TRBV5-4|TRBD1|TRBJ2-5
TGTGCCATCTCAGGGACAGGGGAACCAGGGGCCCAGTACTTC
CAISGTGEPGAQYF
>NA|TRBV5-1|TRBD1|TRBJ2-3
TGCGCCAGCAGCCGGGACAGGGAAAATTTGGATACGCAGTATTTT
CASSRDRENLDTQYF
>NA|TRBV5-1|TRBD1|TRBJ1-6
TGCGCCAGCAGCTTAACAGGGGGGAATTCACCCCTCCACTTT
CASSLTGGNSPLHF
>few|TRBV4-1|NA|TRBJ2-2
TGCGCCAGCAGCCAAGATGGGGAGACCGGGGAGCTGTTTTTT
CASSQDGETGELFF
>NA|TRBV5-4|NA|TRBJ2-1
TGTGCCAGCAGCTCCCACGGGGCCTACAATGAGCAGTTCTTC
CASSSHGAYNEQFF
>NA|TRBV18|TRBD1|TRBJ1-2
TGTGCCAGCTCACCCGGACAGGGAGGCTATGGCTACACCTTC
CASSPGQGGYGYTF
>few|TRBV5-1|TRBD1|TRBJ2-7
TGCGCCAGCAGCTTGGGGCAGGGACAGGTCGAGCAGTACTTC
CASSLGQGQVEQYF
>NA|TRBV12-5|NA|TRBJ2-3
TGTGCTAGTGGCCACAGTTCTAGCACAGATACGCAGTATTTT
CASGHSSSTDTQYF
>NA|TRBV9|NA|TRBJ2-1
TGTGCCAGCAGCGTAGTCGGGTTAGACTACAATGAGCAGTTCTTC
CASSVVGLDYNEQFF
>NA|TRBV27|TRBD2|TRBJ2-1
TGTGCCAGCAGTCCTCGACTAGCGGGTTCCCCTTCCGAGCAGTTCTTC
CASSPRLAGSPSEQFF
>NA|TRBV2|NA|TRBJ2-3
TGTGCCAGCAGATACTTAGATACGCAGTATTTT
CASRYLDTQYF
>NA|TRBV5-5|NA|TRBJ2-3
TGTGCCAGCAGCTCTCAACGCGGGGCTAGCACAGATACGCAGTATTTT
CASSSQRGASTDTQYF
>NA|TRBV2|TRBD2|TRBJ2-5
TGTGCCAGCAGCCTACAGGGACTAGCGGGGGAGGAGCAGTACTTC
CASSLQGLAGEEQYF
>NA|TRBV7-2|NA|TRBJ1-2
TGTGCCAGCAGCCCCGACAAGAACTATGGCTACACCTTC
CASSPDKNYGYTF
>NA|TRBV4-3|NA|TRBJ2-3
TGCGCCAGCAGCCAAGATCTGAGAGGGAGCGGGCCGCGTCAATCTACGCAGTATTTT
CASSQDLRGSGPRQSTQYF
>NA|TRBV11-3|TRBD1|TRBJ2-1
TGTGCCAGCAGCTCCCGGGACAGGGGGCTCGAGCGGGAGAGGAATGAGCAGTTCTTC
CASSSRDRGLERERNEQFF
>NA|TRBV18|NA|TRBJ1-5
TGTGCCAGCTCACCAAGCATGTCGAATCAGCCCCAGCATTTT
CASSPSMSNQPQHF
>NA|TRBV9|TRBD2|TRBJ2-5
TGTGCCAGCAGCGTTGGGACTACGCAAGAGACCCAGTACTTC
CASSVGTTQETQYF
>few|TRBV7-9|TRBD1|TRBJ1-3
TGTGCCAGTAGGACAGGGATAAACACCATATATTTT
CASRTGINTIYF
>NA|TRBV6-1|NA|TRBJ1-2
TGTGCCAGCAGTAAACTAACAGGGTCTAACTATGGCTACACCTTC
CASSKLTGSNYGYTF
>NA|TRBV4-3|TRBD1|TRBJ2-6
TGCGCCAGCAGCCAGGGGACAGGGTACTCTGGGGCCAACGTCCTGACTTTC
CASSQGTGYSGANVLTF
>NA|TRBV15|TRBD1|TRBJ1-5
TGTGCCACCAGCAGTGTCGGGACAGGCAATCAGCCCCAGCATTTT
CATSSVGTGNQPQHF
>NA|TRBV30|NA|TRBJ2-5
TGTGCCTGGAAATTGAGCGTCCCCCAAGAGACCCAGTACTTC
CAWKLSVPQETQYF
>few|TRBV29-1|NA|TRBJ2-1
TGCAGCGCCTTGGGGGGATCCTACAATGAGCAGTTCTTC
CSALGGSYNEQFF